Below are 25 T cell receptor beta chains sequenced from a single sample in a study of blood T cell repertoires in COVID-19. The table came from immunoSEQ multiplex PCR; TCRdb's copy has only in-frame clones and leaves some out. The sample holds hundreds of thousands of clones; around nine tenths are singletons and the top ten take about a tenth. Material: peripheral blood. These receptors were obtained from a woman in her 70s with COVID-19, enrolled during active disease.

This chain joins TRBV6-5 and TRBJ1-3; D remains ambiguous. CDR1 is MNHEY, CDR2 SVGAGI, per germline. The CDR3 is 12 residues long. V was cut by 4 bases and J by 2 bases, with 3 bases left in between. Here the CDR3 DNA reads TGTGCCAGCAGTTCGGCTGGAAACACCATATATTTT. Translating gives CASSSAGNTIYF.

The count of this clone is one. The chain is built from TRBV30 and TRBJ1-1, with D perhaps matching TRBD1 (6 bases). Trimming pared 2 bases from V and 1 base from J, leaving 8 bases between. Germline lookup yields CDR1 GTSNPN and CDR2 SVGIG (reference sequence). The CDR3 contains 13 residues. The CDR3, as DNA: TGTGCCTGGAGTAAACAGGGGAACACTGAAGCTTTCTTT. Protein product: CAWSKQGNTEAFF.

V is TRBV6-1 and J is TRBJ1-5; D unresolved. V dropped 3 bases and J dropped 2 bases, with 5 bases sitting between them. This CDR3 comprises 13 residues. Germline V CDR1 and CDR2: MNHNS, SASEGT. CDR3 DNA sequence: TGTGCCAGCAGTGACCCTGGCAATCAGCCCCAGCATTTT. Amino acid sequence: CASSDPGNQPQHF.

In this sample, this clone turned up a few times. The CDR3 here is CASTQTQGTGNQPQHF. Here the CDR3 DNA reads TGTGCCAGTACCCAAACCCAGGGAACGGGCAATCAGCCCCAGCATTTT. This rearrangement joins TRBV19 to TRBJ1-5; maybe TRBD1 (5 bases). The V and J ends lost 7 bases and 2 bases respectively, with 18 bases between them. In germline, CDR1 is LNHDA, CDR2 SQIVND (reference sequence). The CDR3 totals 16 residues.

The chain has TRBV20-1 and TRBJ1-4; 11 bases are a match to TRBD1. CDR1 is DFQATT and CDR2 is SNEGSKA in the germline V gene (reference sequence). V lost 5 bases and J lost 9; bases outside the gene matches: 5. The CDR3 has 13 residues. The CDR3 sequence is CSARGTGGQKLFF. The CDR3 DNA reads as TGCAGTGCTCGTGGGACAGGGGGGCAAAAACTGTTTTTT.

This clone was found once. The CDR3 region is CASSQRNEGYTF. The CDR3 bases are TGTGCCAGCAGTCAGAGGAACGAGGGCTACACCTTC. V usage is TRBV28 and J usage is TRBJ1-2; no firm D call. The CDR3 consists of 12 residues. The V and J ends lost 5 bases and 8 bases respectively, with 12 bases between them. Per the germline V gene, CDR1 is MDHEN and CDR2 is SYDVKM.

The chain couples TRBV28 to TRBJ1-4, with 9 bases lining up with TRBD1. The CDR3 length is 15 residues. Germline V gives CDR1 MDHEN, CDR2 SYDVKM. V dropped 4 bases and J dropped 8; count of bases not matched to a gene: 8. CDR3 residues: CASSSPGQGIEKLFF. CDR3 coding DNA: TGTGCCAGCAGTTCGCCGGGACAGGGAATAGAAAAACTGTTTTTT.

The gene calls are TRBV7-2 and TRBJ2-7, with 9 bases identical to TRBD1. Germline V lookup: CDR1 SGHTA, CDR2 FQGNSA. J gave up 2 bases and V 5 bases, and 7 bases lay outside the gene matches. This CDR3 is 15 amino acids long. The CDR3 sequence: CASSPRTGVAYEQYF. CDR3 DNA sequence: TGTGCCAGCAGCCCTCGGACAGGGGTAGCCTACGAGCAGTACTTC.

The CDR3: CASSLMRTGASGANVLTF. CDR3 in DNA: TGTGCCAGCAGCTTAATGAGGACAGGGGCCTCTGGGGCCAACGTCCTGACTTTC. The chain carries TRBV7-3 and TRBJ2-6, with 9 nucleotides matching TRBD1. The junction had 4 bases not matched to a gene; V was cut back by 1 base and J by 0 bases. The CDR3 covers 18 residues. Per the germline V gene, CDR1 is SGHTA and CDR2 is FQGTGA.

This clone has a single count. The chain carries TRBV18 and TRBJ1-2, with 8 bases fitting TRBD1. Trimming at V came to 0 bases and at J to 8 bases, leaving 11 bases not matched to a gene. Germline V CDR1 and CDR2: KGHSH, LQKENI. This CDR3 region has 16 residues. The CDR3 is CASSPPQRQGASGYTF. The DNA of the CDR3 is TGTGCCAGCTCACCACCCCAGAGGCAGGGGGCATCCGGCTACACCTTC.

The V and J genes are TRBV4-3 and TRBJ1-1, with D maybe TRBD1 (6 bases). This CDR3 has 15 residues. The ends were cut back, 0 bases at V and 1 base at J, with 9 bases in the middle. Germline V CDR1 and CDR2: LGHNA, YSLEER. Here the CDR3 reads CASSQDMGANTEAFF. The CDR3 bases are TGCGCCAGCAGCCAAGATATGGGGGCGAACACTGAAGCTTTCTTT.

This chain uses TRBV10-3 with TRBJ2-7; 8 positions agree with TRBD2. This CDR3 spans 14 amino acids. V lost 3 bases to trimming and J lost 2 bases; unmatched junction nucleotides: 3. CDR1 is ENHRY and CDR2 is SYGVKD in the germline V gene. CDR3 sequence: CAISDTAGAYEQYF. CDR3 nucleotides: TGTGCCATCAGTGATACAGCGGGAGCCTACGAGCAGTACTTC.

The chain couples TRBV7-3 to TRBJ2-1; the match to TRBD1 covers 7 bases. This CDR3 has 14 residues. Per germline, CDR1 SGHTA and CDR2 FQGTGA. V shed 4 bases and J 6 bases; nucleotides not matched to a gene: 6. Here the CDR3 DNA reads TGTGCCAGCAGCTCTACGACAGGGCGCAATGAGCAGTTCTTC. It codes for CASSSTTGRNEQFF.

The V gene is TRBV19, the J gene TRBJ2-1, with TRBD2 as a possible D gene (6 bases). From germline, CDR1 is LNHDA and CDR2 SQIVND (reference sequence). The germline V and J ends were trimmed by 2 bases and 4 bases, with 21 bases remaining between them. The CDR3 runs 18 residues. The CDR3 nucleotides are TGTGCCAGTAGTATATTTCATGGATCGGAGCGGGCGTACAATGAGCAGTTCTTC. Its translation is CASSIFHGSERAYNEQFF.

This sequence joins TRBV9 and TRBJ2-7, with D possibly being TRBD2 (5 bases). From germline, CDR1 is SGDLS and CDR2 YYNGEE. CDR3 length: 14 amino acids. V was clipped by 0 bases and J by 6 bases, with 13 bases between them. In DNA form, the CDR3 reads TGTGCCAGCAGCGTAGAATGGCGCGCGGGCGAGCAGTACTTC. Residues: CASSVEWRAGEQYF.

CDR3 amino acids: CASSLQGAGRTTNYGYTF. In nucleotides, the CDR3 is TGTGCCAGCAGTCTACAGGGGGCGGGAAGGACTACTAACTATGGCTACACCTTC. The chain combines TRBV28 with TRBJ1-2; 9 bases are shared with TRBD1. The junction had 13 bases not matched to a gene; V was cut back by 5 bases and J by 0 bases. Germline CDR1 MDHEN, CDR2 SYDVKM. The CDR3 has 18 residues.

The CDR3 DNA follows: TGTGCCAGCAGTACAGGGGGAGATACCTACGAGCAGTACTTC. This sequence encodes CASSTGGDTYEQYF. The chain couples TRBV6-5 to TRBJ2-7, with 8 bases identical to TRBD1. Germline V gene data show CDR1 as MNHEY and CDR2 as SVGAGI. This CDR3 has 14 amino acids. J was trimmed by 2 bases and V by 5 bases; bases with no gene match: 5.

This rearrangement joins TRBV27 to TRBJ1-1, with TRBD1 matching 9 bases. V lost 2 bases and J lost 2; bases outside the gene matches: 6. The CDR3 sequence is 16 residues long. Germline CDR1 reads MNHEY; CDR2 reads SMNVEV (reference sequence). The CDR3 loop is CASSLVGTGRNTEAFF. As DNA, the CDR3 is TGTGCCAGCAGTTTAGTTGGGACAGGGCGAAACACTGAAGCTTTCTTT.

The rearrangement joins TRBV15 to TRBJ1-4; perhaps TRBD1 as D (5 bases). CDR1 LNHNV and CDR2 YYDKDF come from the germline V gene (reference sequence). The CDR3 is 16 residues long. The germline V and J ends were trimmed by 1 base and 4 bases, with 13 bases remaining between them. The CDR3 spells CATSRVTQALNEKLFF. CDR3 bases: TGTGCCACCAGCAGAGTGACACAGGCCCTTAATGAAAAACTGTTTTTT.

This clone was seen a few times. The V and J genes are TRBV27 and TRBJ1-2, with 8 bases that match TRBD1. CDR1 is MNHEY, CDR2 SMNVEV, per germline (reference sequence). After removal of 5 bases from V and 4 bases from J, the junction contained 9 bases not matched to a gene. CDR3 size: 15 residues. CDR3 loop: CASSPLDRVRYGYTF. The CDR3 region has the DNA TGTGCCAGCAGTCCCCTGGACAGGGTCCGCTATGGCTACACCTTC.

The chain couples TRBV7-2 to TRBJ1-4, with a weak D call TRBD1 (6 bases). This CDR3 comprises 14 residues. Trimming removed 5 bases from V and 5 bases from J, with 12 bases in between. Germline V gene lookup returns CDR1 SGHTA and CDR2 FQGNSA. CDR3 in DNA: TGTGCCAGCAGCCCCGGGACACCGAATGAAAAACTGTTTTTT. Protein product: CASSPGTPNEKLFF. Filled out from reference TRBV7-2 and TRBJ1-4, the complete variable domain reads GAGVSQSPSNKVTEKGKDVELRCDPISGHTALYWYRQSLGQGLEFLIYFQGNSAPDKSGLPSDRFSAERTGGSVSTLTIQRTQQEDSAVYLCASSPGTPNEKLFFGSGTQLSVL.

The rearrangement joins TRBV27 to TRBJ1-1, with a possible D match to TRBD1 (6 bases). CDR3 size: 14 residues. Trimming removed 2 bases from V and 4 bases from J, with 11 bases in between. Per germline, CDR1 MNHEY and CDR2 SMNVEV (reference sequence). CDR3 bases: TGTGCCAGCAGTTTAAACAGGGTGGGCACTGAAGCTTTCTTT. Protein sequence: CASSLNRVGTEAFF.

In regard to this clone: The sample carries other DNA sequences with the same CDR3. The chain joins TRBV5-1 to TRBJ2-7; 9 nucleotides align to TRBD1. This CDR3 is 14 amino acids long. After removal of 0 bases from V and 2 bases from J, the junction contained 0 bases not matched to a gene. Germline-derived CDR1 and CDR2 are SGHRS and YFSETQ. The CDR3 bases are TGCGCCAGCAGCTTGGGACAGGGGGCCTACGAGCAGTACTTC. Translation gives CASSLGQGAYEQYF.

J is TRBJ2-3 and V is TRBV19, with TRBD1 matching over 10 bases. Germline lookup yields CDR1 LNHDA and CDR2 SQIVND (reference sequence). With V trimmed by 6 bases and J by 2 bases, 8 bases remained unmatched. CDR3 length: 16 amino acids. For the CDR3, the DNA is TGTGCCAGTAGCTCCGGACAGGGGGGCTTCACAGATACGCAGTATTTT. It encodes CASSSGQGGFTDTQYF.

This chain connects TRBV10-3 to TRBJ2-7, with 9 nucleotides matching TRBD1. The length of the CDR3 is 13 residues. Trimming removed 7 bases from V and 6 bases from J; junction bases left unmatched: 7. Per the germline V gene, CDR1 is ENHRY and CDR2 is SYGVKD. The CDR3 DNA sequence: TGTGCCATCACTACTGGGACAGGGCGCGAGCAGTACTTC. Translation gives CAITTGTGREQYF.